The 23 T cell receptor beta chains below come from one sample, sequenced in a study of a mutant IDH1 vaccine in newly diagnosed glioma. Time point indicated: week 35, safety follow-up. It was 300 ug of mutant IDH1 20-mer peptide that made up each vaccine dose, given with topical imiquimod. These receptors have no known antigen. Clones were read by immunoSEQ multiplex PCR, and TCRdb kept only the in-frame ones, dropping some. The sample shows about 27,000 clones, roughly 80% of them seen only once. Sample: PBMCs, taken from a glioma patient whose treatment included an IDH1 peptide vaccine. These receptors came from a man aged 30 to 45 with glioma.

CDR3 loop: CASSQPTGGGYNEQFF. The CDR3, as DNA: TGCGCCAGCAGCCAACCGACAGGGGGCGGCTACAATGAGCAGTTCTTC. V gene TRBV4-1 combines with J gene TRBJ2-1; 10 bases agree with TRBD1. The junction had 4 bases not matched to a gene; V was cut back by 2 bases and J by 3 bases. The CDR3 is made up of 16 amino acids. Germline V gene sequence: CDR1 MGHRA, CDR2 YSYEKL.

CDR3 region: CASSAIRGPNTGELFF. CDR3 in DNA: TGTGCCAGCAGCGCCATCAGGGGGCCGAACACCGGGGAGCTGTTTTTT. The V gene is TRBV11-2, the J gene TRBJ2-2; 8 bases line up with TRBD1. V was clipped by 5 bases and J by 0 bases; unmatched bases: 5. Germline loops: CDR1 SGHAT, CDR2 FQNNGV. This CDR3 comprises 16 residues.

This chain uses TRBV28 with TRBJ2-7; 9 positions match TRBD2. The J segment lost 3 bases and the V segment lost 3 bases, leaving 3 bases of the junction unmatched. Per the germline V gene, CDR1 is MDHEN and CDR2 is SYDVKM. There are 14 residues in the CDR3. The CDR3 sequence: CASSLIAGVYEQYF. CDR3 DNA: TGTGCCAGCAGTTTGATAGCGGGAGTCTACGAGCAGTACTTC.

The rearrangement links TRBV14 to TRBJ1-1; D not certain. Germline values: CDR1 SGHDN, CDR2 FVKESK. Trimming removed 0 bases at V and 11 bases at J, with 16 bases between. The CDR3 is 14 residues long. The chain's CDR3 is CASSQDHLGRMAFF. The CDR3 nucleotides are TGTGCCAGCAGCCAAGATCATCTAGGGCGGATGGCTTTCTTT. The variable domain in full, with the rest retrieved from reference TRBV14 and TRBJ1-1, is EAGVTQFPSHSVIEKGQTVTLRCDPISGHDNLYWYRRVMGKEIKFLLHFVKESKQDESGMPNNRFLAERTGGTYSTLKVQPAELEDSGVYFCASSQDHLGRMAFFGQGTRLTVV.

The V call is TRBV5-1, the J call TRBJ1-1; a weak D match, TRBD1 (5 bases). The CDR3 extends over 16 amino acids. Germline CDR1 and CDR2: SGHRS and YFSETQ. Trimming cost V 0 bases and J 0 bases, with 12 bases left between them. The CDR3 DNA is TGCGCCAGCAGCTTGGGGGTCAGGGATATGAACACTGAAGCTTTCTTT. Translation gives CASSLGVRDMNTEAFF.

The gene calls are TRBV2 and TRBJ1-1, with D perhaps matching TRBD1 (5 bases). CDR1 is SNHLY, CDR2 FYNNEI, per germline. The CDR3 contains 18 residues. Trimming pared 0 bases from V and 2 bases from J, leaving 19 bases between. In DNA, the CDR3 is TGTGCCAGCAGTGAAGCCAACAGGCTCCCAGTATCTAACACTGAAGCTTTCTTT. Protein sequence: CASSEANRLPVSNTEAFF.

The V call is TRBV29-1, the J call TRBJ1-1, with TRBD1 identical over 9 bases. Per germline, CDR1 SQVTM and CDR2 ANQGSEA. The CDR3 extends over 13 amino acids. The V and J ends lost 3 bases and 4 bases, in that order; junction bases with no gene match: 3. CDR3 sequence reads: CSVDGQGSTEAFF. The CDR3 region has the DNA TGCAGCGTTGACGGACAGGGGAGCACTGAAGCTTTCTTT. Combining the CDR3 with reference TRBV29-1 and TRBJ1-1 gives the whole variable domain SAVISQKPSRDICQRGTSLTIQCQVDSQVTMMFWYRQQPGQSLTLIATANQGSEATYESGFVIDKFPISRPNLTFSTLTVSNMSPEDSSIYLCSVDGQGSTEAFFGQGTRLTVV.

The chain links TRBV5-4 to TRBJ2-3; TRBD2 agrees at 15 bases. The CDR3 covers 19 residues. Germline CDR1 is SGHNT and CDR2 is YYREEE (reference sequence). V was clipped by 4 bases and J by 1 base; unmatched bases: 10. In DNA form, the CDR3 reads TGTGCCAGCAGCCTGCGGACTAGCGGGAGGGCAAGCCGCACAGATACGCAGTATTTT. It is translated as CASSLRTSGRASRTDTQYF.

The CDR3 sequence is CASSIGGGSFYEQYF. CDR3 nucleotide sequence: TGTGCCAGCAGTATAGGAGGGGGAAGCTTTTACGAGCAGTACTTC. V gene TRBV2 combines with J gene TRBJ2-7; the D call may be TRBD1 or TRBD2 (6 bases each). Trimming took 5 bases from V and 4 from J, leaving 18 bases between them. Germline values: CDR1 SNHLY, CDR2 FYNNEI. The length of the CDR3 is 15 residues.

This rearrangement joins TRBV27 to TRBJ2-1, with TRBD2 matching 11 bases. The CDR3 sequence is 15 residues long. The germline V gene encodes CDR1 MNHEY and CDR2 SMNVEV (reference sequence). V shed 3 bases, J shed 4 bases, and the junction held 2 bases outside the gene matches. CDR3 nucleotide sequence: TGTGCCAGCAGTTTCGGGACTAGCGGTTACAATGAGCAGTTCTTC. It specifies CASSFGTSGYNEQFF.

The DNA of the CDR3 is TGTGCCACCAGCAGAGGGGACTTTCTCGAGCAGTACTTC. Residues: CATSRGDFLEQYF. The V and J genes are TRBV15 and TRBJ2-7, with a weak D call TRBD2 (6 bases). This CDR3 region has 13 residues. Germline-derived CDR1 and CDR2 are LNHNV and YYDKDF (reference sequence). V gave up 1 base and J gave up 6 bases, with 10 bases separating them.

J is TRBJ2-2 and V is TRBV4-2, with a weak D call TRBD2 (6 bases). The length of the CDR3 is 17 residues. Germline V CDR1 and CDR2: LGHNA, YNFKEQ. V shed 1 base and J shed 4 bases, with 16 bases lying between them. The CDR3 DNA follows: TGTGCCAGCAGCCAAGGCAATGCGGGACTTCTCACCGGGGAGCTGTTTTTT. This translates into CASSQGNAGLLTGELFF.

The chain's CDR3 is CASEDLQGAAGYTF. Written as DNA, the CDR3 is TGTGCCAGCGAAGACTTACAGGGGGCGGCTGGCTACACCTTC. J is TRBJ1-2 and V is TRBV6-1; 9 bases line up with TRBD1. The CDR3 is 14 amino acids. The germline gives CDR1 MNHNS, CDR2 SASEGT. V dropped 8 bases and J dropped 7; count of bases not matched to a gene: 11.

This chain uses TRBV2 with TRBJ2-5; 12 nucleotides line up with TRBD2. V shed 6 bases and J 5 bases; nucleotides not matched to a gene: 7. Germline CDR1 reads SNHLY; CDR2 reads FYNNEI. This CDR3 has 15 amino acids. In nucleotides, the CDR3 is TGTGCCAGCAGCTGGACTAGCGGGGTCGGGGAGACCCAGTACTTC. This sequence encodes CASSWTSGVGETQYF. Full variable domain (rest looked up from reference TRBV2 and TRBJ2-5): EPEVTQTPSHQVTQMGQEVILRCVPISNHLYFYWYRQILGQKVEFLVSFYNNEISEKSEIFDDQFSVERPDGSNFTLKIRSTKLEDSAMYFCASSWTSGVGETQYFGPGTRLLVL.

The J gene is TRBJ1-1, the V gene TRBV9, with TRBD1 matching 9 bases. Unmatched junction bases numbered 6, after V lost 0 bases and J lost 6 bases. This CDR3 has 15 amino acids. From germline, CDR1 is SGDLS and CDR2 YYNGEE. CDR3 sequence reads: CASSVDGTGYAEAFF. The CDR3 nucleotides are TGTGCCAGCAGCGTAGATGGGACAGGGTATGCTGAAGCTTTCTTT.

Here the CDR3 reads CASSQGTGFYQPQHF. The CDR3 bases are TGCGCCAGCAGCCAAGGGACAGGGTTCTATCAGCCCCAGCATTTT. The chain has TRBV4-1 and TRBJ1-5; 8 nucleotides match TRBD1. The length of the CDR3 is 15 residues. Germline V lookup: CDR1 MGHRA, CDR2 YSYEKL. After removal of 1 base from V and 5 bases from J, the junction contained 4 bases not matched to a gene.

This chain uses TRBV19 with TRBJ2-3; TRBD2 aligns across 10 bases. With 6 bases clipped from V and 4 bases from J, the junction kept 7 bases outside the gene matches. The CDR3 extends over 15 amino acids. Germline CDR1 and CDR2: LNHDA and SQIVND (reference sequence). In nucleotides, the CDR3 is TGTGCCAGTAGGCCCGCTAGCGGGAGCGCAGATACGCAGTATTTT. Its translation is CASRPASGSADTQYF.

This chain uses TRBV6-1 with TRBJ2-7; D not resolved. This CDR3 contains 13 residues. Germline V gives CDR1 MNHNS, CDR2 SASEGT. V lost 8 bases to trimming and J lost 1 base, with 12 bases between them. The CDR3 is CASERTASYEQYF. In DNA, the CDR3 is TGTGCCAGCGAAAGGACGGCGTCCTACGAGCAGTACTTC.

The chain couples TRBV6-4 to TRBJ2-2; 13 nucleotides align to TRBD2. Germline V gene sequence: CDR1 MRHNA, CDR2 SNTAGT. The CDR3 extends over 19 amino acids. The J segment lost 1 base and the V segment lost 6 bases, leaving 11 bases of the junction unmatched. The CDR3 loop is CASSRGLAGLSKNTGELFF. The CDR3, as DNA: TGTGCCAGCAGCCGGGGACTAGCGGGACTAAGTAAGAACACCGGGGAGCTGTTTTTT.

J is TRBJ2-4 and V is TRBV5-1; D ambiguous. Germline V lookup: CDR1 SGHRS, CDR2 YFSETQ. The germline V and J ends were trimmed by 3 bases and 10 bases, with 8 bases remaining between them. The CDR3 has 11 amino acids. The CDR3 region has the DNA TGCGCCAGCAGCTCGGCATCTATTCAGTACTTC. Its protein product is CASSSASIQYF.

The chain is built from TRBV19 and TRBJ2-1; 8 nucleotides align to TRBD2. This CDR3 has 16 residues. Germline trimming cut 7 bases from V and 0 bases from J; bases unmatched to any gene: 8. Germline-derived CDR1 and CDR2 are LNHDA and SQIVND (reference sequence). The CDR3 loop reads CASIGTLAGSYNEQFF. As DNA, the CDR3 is TGTGCCAGTATAGGAACCCTAGCGGGCTCCTACAATGAGCAGTTCTTC.

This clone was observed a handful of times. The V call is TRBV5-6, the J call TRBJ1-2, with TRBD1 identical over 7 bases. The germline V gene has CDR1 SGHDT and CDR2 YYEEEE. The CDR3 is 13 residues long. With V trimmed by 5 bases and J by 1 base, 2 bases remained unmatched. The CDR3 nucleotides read TGTGCCAGCAGGAGACAGGGTAACTATGGCTACACCTTC. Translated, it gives CASRRQGNYGYTF. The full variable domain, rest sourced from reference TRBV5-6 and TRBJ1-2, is DAGVTQSPTHLIKTRGQQVTLRCSPKSGHDTVSWYQQALGQGPQFIFQYYEEEERQRGNFPDRFSGHQFPNYSSELNVNALLLGDSALYLCASRRQGNYGYTFGSGTRLTVV.

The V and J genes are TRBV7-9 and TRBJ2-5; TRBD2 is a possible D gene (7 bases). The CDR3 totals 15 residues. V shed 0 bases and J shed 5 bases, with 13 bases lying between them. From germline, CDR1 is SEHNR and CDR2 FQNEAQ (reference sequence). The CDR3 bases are TGTGCCAGCAGCTTAGCGAGGGGGGGGATCGAGACCCAGTACTTC. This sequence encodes CASSLARGGIETQYF.